This T cell receptor (beta chain) was identified during a study of CD8 T cells in ankylosing spondylitis. Trimming removed 0 bases at V and 5 bases at J, with 10 bases between. CDR3 length: 15 residues. Germline V gene lookup returns CDR1 LGHNT and CDR2 FRNRAP. TCRdb itself ran the 5' RACE reads through MiXCR, one entry per CDR3 protein. Among 350,000 or so distinct CDR3 sequences, approximately 15% were seen once, and the ten largest hold about 1%. This clonotype was counted ten times or more. Its target is unknown. Study-wide results and limits: Reactive arthritis synovial fluid and blood were previously reported to contain some motif variants. The disease-linked clones had a CD8+ phenotype and low blood frequencies. Significantly higher representation of disease-linked clones was reported for matched ankylosing spondylitis synovial fluid. Apparently characteristic of ankylosing spondylitis blood was a TCR beta motif (about eight highly homologous variants).

This TCR derives from a male donor with ankylosing spondylitis or in good health (not recorded which). The source material was blood, either unsorted or a sorted T cell fraction (not recorded which). The chain links TRBV12-5 to TRBJ2-2; D call uncertain. CDR3 in DNA: TGTGCTAGTGGTTTGGTACTCGGGCGTACCGGGGAGCTGTTTTTT. Amino acids: CASGLVLGRTGELFF.